The 7 T cell receptor beta chains listed next were all sequenced from one sample in a study of T cell responses to AZD1222 COVID-19 vaccine. Libraries were prepared by immunoSEQ multiplex PCR; TCRdb keeps only in-frame clonotypes and omits some of them. The data contain around 100,000 clones, around 91% of them singletons. Sequences were derived from peripheral blood, sampled on day 0 of AZD1222 vaccination. Receptors originate from an adult in good health.

V usage is TRBV5-1 and J usage is TRBJ1-4; D is ambiguous. V was trimmed by 4 bases and J by 5 bases, leaving 15 bases between them. The germline V gene encodes CDR1 SGHRS and CDR2 YFSETQ. This CDR3 is 15 amino acids long. The CDR3 is CASSPYTSENEKLFF. Written as DNA, the CDR3 is TGCGCCAGCAGCCCTTACACGTCGGAGAATGAAAAACTGTTTTTT.

The CDR3 bases are TGTGCCAGCAGCCCGGGACCGGAGGAAAAACTGTTTTTT. Translation gives CASSPGPEEKLFF. This chain connects TRBV5-6 to TRBJ1-4; possibly TRBD1 for D (5 bases). Deletions cut 4 bases from V and 8 bases from J, with 12 bases between. Germline V lookup: CDR1 SGHDT, CDR2 YYEEEE. This CDR3 is built from 13 residues.

The gene calls are TRBV18 and TRBJ2-1; 10 positions agree with TRBD2. Unmatched junction bases numbered 10, after V lost 2 bases and J lost 0 bases. This CDR3 region has 19 residues. The germline V gene encodes CDR1 KGHSH and CDR2 LQKENI. This CDR3 reads CASSPWASGGRSSYNEQFF. Here the CDR3 DNA reads TGTGCCAGCTCACCATGGGCTAGCGGGGGTAGGAGCTCCTACAATGAGCAGTTCTTC.

The V call is TRBV3-1 (or the pseudogene TRBV3-2), the J call TRBJ2-7; D possibly uses TRBD1 or TRBD2 (5 bases each). The V gene lost 1 base and the J gene lost 6 bases, with 13 bases spanning the gap. The CDR3 has 14 residues. Germline V CDR1 and CDR2: LGHDT, YNNKEL (reference sequence). CDR3 protein: CASSQAAGTGEQYF. The CDR3 bases are TGTGCCAGCAGCCAAGCGGCAGGGACGGGCGAGCAGTACTTC.

V gene TRBV4-1 combines with J gene TRBJ1-2; 11 positions match TRBD1. Germline CDR1 MGHRA, CDR2 YSYEKL. V lost 3 bases and J lost 4; bases outside the gene matches: 4. The CDR3 length is 15 residues. The CDR3 DNA is TGCGCCAGCAGCCATGCGGACAGGGGGCTCTATGGCTACACCTTC. As protein: CASSHADRGLYGYTF.

The chain couples TRBV5-1 to TRBJ1-1; 10 positions agree with TRBD1. Germline CDR1 and CDR2: SGHRS and YFSETQ. V dropped 6 bases and J dropped 0; count of bases not matched to a gene: 8. The CDR3 has 16 amino acids. Here the CDR3 reads CASTSGTGVLNTEAFF. The CDR3 DNA follows: TGCGCCAGCACCTCCGGGACAGGGGTATTGAACACTGAAGCTTTCTTT.

CDR3 region: CASSFVRDRGNNSPLHF. The CDR3 DNA sequence: TGTGCCAGCAGTTTCGTCCGGGACAGGGGAAATAATTCACCCCTCCACTTT. The J gene is TRBJ1-6, the V gene TRBV27; 10 bases line up with TRBD1. This CDR3 has 17 residues. Germline assignment: CDR1 MNHEY and CDR2 SMNVEV (reference sequence). With 3 bases clipped from V and 5 bases from J, the junction kept 7 bases outside the gene matches.